The clone carrying this T cell receptor (beta chain) was counted only a few times. What it binds is unknown. This record comes from a study of T-cell memory formation after mild COVID-19. Study-level findings and limits: Contracting CD8+ clones were enriched in EMRA, CD4+ mainly in CM and EM. Later expanders leaned CD4+, whereas day 15 to 85 contracting clones were balanced CD4/CD8. Second-wave clones that peaked on day 37 lacked confirmed SARS-CoV-2 specificity.

Barcoded TCR alpha and TCR beta cDNA libraries with UMIs came from 5'RACE using constant-segment primers. TCRdb reanalysed the 5' RACE reads using MiXCR and keeps one entry per CDR3 protein. The table includes around 99,000 distinct CDR3 sequences, 13% to 15% detected once. This CDR3 contains 15 residues. Germline CDR1 is SGHNT and CDR2 is YYREEE (reference sequence). The V and J ends lost 4 bases and 1 base respectively, with 14 bases between them. The source is a man aged 18 to 35 who had mild COVID-19 (a few samples of this study predate the infection). Cell type and time point are not known. Sequenced material: PBMCs or a T cell subset sorted from them (not recorded which). The rearrangement uses TRBV5-4 and TRBJ1-1; a weak D match, TRBD1 (5 bases). CDR3 DNA sequence: TGTGCCAGCAGCCCTCCGGGACGGCAGAACACTGAAGCTTTCTTT. Residues: CASSPPGRQNTEAFF.